Listed below are T cell receptor beta chains from one sample, sequenced in a study of tumor and adjacent non-tumor tissue in lung cancer. In TCRdb, the multiplex PCR reads were re-called with MiXCR into one record per CDR3 protein. The sample yields 70,000 to 95,000 distinct CDR3 sequences, over 60% seen once. Specimen: distant non-tumor lung tissue. The receptors were gathered from a man in his sixties or seventies with non-small cell lung cancer. CDR3s include the opening cysteine and the closing phenylalanine or tryptophan. The order of the fields is J gene, D gene, V gene, clone size, CDR3 protein, CDR3 DNA. D genes are given only for firm matches. Only part of the rows carry a size: once, few, many, or a class if the clone is expanded.

TRBJ1-2	.	TRBV12-3/TRBV12-4	.	CVSSPSENYGYTF	TGTGTCAGCAGCCCATCTGAGAACTATGGCTACACCTTC
TRBJ1-1	.	TRBV11-2	.	CASSVANSRNSEAFF	TGTGCCAGCAGCGTAGCCAATTCAAGGAACAGTGAAGCTTTCTTT
TRBJ1-2	TRBD1	TRBV4-2	.	CAGSPWRDSFIRGYGYTF	TGTGCCGGCAGTCCATGGCGGGACAGCTTTATTCGGGGGTATGGCTACACCTTC
TRBJ1-2	TRBD1	TRBV6-6	.	CASSRRAGTGCGYGF	TGTGCCAGCAGCCGCCGGGCAGGGACAGGTTGTGGCTACGGCTTC
TRBJ2-2	TRBD2	TRBV12-3/TRBV12-4	once	CASRTREGNSGGNTRELFF	TGTGCCAGCAGGACACGAGAGGGGAATAGCGGGGGGAACACCAGGGAGCTGTTTTTT
TRBJ1-5	.	TRBV28	.	CASSFQGPWIQPQHF	TGTGCCAGCAGTTTTCAGGGGCCTTGGATTCAGCCCCAGCATTTT
TRBJ2-6	.	TRBV10-3	.	CAISESRGAAGANLLTF	TGTGCCATCAGTGAGTCAAGGGGGGCGGCTGGGGCCAATCTCCTGACTTTC
TRBJ1-2	.	TRBV11-2	.	CVSNLDMRGGYTF	TGTGTCAGCAACTTAGATATGAGGGGTGGCTACACCTTC
TRBJ1-4	.	TRBV4-1	once	CASSPLKGGNEKLFF	TGTGCCAGCAGCCCGCTTAAGGGGGGCAATGAAAAACTGTTTTTT
TRBJ2-6	TRBD1	TRBV14	many	CASSRLSQGANSGANVLTF	TGTGCCAGCAGCCGCTTAAGTCAGGGGGCCAACTCTGGGGCCAACGTCCTGACTTTC
TRBJ2-7	.	TRBV11-2	.	CASSLDREAPYEQYF	TGTGCCAGCAGCTTAGATCGAGAGGCACCCTACGAGCAGTACTTC
TRBJ1-2	.	TRBV28	few	CASGTNYGYTF	TGTGCCAGCGGTACTAACTATGGCTACACCTTC
TRBJ2-1	TRBD1	TRBV6-1	.	CASSRTGELDGQFF	TGTGCCAGCAGTAGGACAGGGGAATTGGATGGACAGTTCTTC
TRBJ2-7	.	TRBV11-2	.	CDTSPARTEQYF	TGTGACACCAGCCCGGCTAGGACAGAGCAGTACTTC
TRBJ2-5	.	TRBV20-1	.	CSAPGVGWQEIQYF	TGCAGTGCCCCGGGTGTTGGGTGGCAAGAGATCCAGTACTTC
TRBJ2-7	TRBD1	TRBV10-3	.	CAISADRVNEQHF	TGTGCCATCAGTGCGGACAGGGTTAACGAGCAACACTTC
TRBJ2-3	TRBD2	TRBV20-1	many	CSARGERGFTDTQYF	TGCAGTGCTAGAGGGGAGCGGGGGTTCACAGATACGCAGTATTTT
TRBJ2-5	.	TRBV4-1	.	CASSPDPSRGQQETQYF	TGCGCCAGCAGCCCAGATCCCTCGCGAGGGCAACAAGAGACCCAGTACTTC
TRBJ2-6	TRBD1	TRBV6-5	.	CASSSGTGGSGVSVLTF	TGTGCCAGCAGTTCCGGGACAGGGGGCTCTGGTGTCAGCGTCCTGACTTTC
TRBJ2-7	.	TRBV2	few	CASREPGGTPYEQYF	TGTGCCAGCAGGGAACCAGGGGGGACACCATACGAGCAGTACTTC
TRBJ2-2	.	TRBV6-5	.	CTSRRISNTGEMFF	TGTACCAGCAGGAGAATATCGAACACCGGGGAGATGTTTTTT
TRBJ1-5	.	TRBV12-5	.	CAGGITAGSQPQHF	TGTGCTGGTGGCATTACCGCCGGCAGTCAGCCCCAGCATTTT
TRBJ2-2	.	TRBV12-3/TRBV12-4	.	CASSTQYGNAVELFF	TGTGCCAGCAGTACCCAATATGGGAACGCCGTGGAGCTGTTTTTT
TRBJ2-5	.	TRBV5-1	.	CASSLRQATQYF	TGCGCCAGCAGCTTGCGCCAAGCGACACAGTACTTC
TRBJ2-7	TRBD2	TRBV6-1	.	CASNGCGGSYYEQYF	TGTGCCAGCAATGGATGCGGGGGGTCCTACTACGAGCAGTACTTC
TRBJ2-2	TRBD2	TRBV5-4	once	CASSIPGLVTGELFF	TGTGCCAGTAGCATCCCGGGACTAGTGACCGGGGAGCTGTTTTTT
TRBJ1-1	.	TRBV6-5	.	CANSRARGTLNSEAFF	TGTGCCAACAGTAGGGCGCGAGGGACGCTGAACAGTGAAGCTTTCTTT
TRBJ2-7	TRBD1	TRBV11-2	.	CASTLDQGAPCDQYF	TGTGCCAGCACCTTAGATCAGGGGGCCCCCTGCGACCAGTACTTC
TRBJ1-5	TRBD1	TRBV12-3/TRBV12-4	.	CASSFGTGGFQPQHF	TGTGCCAGCAGTTTCGGAACAGGGGGTTTTCAGCCCCAGCATTTT